The 16 T cell receptor beta chains given below trace back to one sample, sequenced in a study of immunodeficiency. Produced via immunoSEQ multiplex PCR; TCRdb's table is partial and in-frame only. This sample has 4,200 or so clones; around nine tenths occur once, and the top ten carry 4.3%. The specimen was CD4+ T cells from blood. The receptors derive from a human donor in good health.

The V and J genes are TRBV6-5 and TRBJ1-6; tentative D call: TRBD1 (5 bases). The CDR3 has 15 residues. Trimming pared 2 bases from V and 9 bases from J, leaving 14 bases between. Germline values: CDR1 MNHEY, CDR2 SVGAGI. This chain's CDR3 is CASSYQGVFVSPLHF. In nucleotides, the CDR3 is TGTGCCAGCAGTTACCAGGGAGTTTTTGTTTCACCCCTCCACTTT.

The chain links TRBV2 to TRBJ2-2; perhaps TRBD2 as D (6 bases). The CDR3 extends over 14 amino acids. Germline V gene data show CDR1 as SNHLY and CDR2 as FYNNEI. V shed 5 bases and J shed 6 bases, with 13 bases lying between them. The CDR3 sequence is CASSPGRISGELFF. In DNA form, the CDR3 reads TGTGCCAGCAGTCCCGGGAGAATCTCCGGGGAGCTGTTTTTT.

V is TRBV5-1 and J is TRBJ1-5; D is uncertain. V was cut by 3 bases and J by 6 bases, with 10 bases left in between. Per germline, CDR1 SGHRS and CDR2 YFSETQ. The CDR3 runs to 13 residues. CDR3 residues: CASSSGEAQPQHF. The CDR3 nucleotides read TGCGCCAGCAGCTCCGGGGAGGCTCAGCCCCAGCATTTT.

The V call is TRBV30, the J call TRBJ1-2; weak D call: TRBD1 (6 bases). The V gene's germline CDR1 is GTSNPN and CDR2 SVGIG (reference sequence). Trimming removed 2 bases from V and 4 bases from J, with 11 bases in between. This CDR3 is 13 amino acids long. DNA of the CDR3: TGTGCCTGGAGTCACAGGGAAAGCTATGGCTACACCTTC. Encoded protein: CAWSHRESYGYTF.

This clone was recorded once. The V gene is TRBV19, the J gene TRBJ1-4; maybe TRBD1 (6 bases). Germline V gene data show CDR1 as LNHDA and CDR2 as SQIVND (reference sequence). Deletions cut 7 bases from V and 4 bases from J, with 19 bases between. This CDR3 region has 16 residues. CDR3 protein: CASKGYLGRGNEKLFF. The DNA for the CDR3 is TGTGCCAGTAAAGGTTACCTGGGCAGGGGTAATGAAAAACTGTTTTTT.

The chain recombines TRBV5-1 with TRBJ2-2, with D possibly TRBD2 on 5 matching bases. V dropped 1 base and J dropped 6 bases, with 10 bases sitting between them. CDR3 length: 14 residues. Germline lookup yields CDR1 SGHRS and CDR2 YFSETQ. CDR3 region: CASSLTSSPGELFF. The DNA of the CDR3 is TGCGCCAGCAGCTTGACTAGTTCCCCCGGGGAGCTGTTTTTT.

This chain joins TRBV2 and TRBJ2-1; possible D gene TRBD2, 7 bases. The CDR3 covers 11 residues. Germline V gene data show CDR1 as SNHLY and CDR2 as FYNNEI. Trimming removed 5 bases from V and 9 bases from J, with 8 bases in between. In nucleotides, the CDR3 is TGTGCCAGCAGTAGGGGGGGTGAGCAGTTCTTC. Translating gives CASSRGGEQFF.

V gene TRBV6-5 combines with J gene TRBJ1-5; weak D call: TRBD1 (5 bases). Trimming removed 7 bases at V and 4 bases at J, with 11 bases between. Germline loops: CDR1 MNHEY, CDR2 SVGAGI. This CDR3 has 13 amino acids. CDR3 coding DNA: TGTGCCAGCAACCGACAGAGAAATCAGCCCCAGCATTTT. It is translated as CASNRQRNQPQHF.

V is TRBV2 and J is TRBJ2-7; D gene uncertain. The length of the CDR3 is 13 residues. Trimming stripped 2 bases from V and 7 bases from J, with 12 bases between. Germline CDR1 is SNHLY and CDR2 is FYNNEI. The CDR3 DNA is TGTGCCAGCAGTGAAATCTACCTGGGAGAGCAGTACTTC. Translating gives CASSEIYLGEQYF.

The chain has TRBV19 and TRBJ1-1; possibly TRBD1 for D (6 bases). V was cut by 3 bases and J by 10 bases, with 9 bases left in between. Germline V lookup: CDR1 LNHDA, CDR2 SQIVND (reference sequence). CDR3 size: 11 residues. CDR3 nucleotides: TGTGCCAGTAGTATTAGCAGGGGAGCTTTCTTT. Its translation is CASSISRGAFF.

This clone was observed once. The chain carries TRBV29-1 and TRBJ1-4, with D perhaps TRBD1 (5 bases). The V gene lost 7 bases and the J gene lost 6 bases, with 18 bases spanning the gap. Per the germline V gene, CDR1 is SQVTM and CDR2 is ANQGSEA. The CDR3 is 14 residues long. CDR3 in amino acids: CSAEVQGRHEKLFF. CDR3 coding DNA: TGCAGCGCCGAGGTCCAGGGCAGGCATGAAAAACTGTTTTTT.

CDR3 in DNA: TGTGCCAGCAGCGCGGGACAGAGCTCTTTCTACGAGCAGTACTTC. Its protein product is CASSAGQSSFYEQYF. The V and J genes are TRBV5-5 and TRBJ2-7; perhaps TRBD1 as D (7 bases). The CDR3 covers 15 residues. V shed 4 bases and J shed 3 bases, with 17 bases lying between them. Germline V gene data show CDR1 as SGHKS and CDR2 as YYEKEE (reference sequence). The variable domain in full, completed from reference TRBV5-5 and TRBJ2-7, reads DAGVTQSPTHLIKTRGQQVTLRCSPISGHKSVSWYQQVLGQGPQFIFQYYEKEERGRGNFPDRFSARQFPNYSSELNVNALLLGDSALYLCASSAGQSSFYEQYFGPGTRLTVT.

This chain joins TRBV2 and TRBJ1-2; D unclear. The germline V gene has CDR1 SNHLY and CDR2 FYNNEI. This CDR3 is built from 13 residues. V lost 7 bases to trimming and J lost 5 bases, with 14 bases between them. In DNA form, the CDR3 reads TGTGCCAGCACCCCAATAAGGGAATATGGCTACACCTTC. It translates to CASTPIREYGYTF.

The rearrangement uses TRBV3-1 (or the pseudogene TRBV3-2) and TRBJ2-7; D remains ambiguous. The V gene's germline CDR1 is LGHDT and CDR2 YNNKEL (reference sequence). This CDR3 spans 13 amino acids. Trimming shortened V by 4 bases and J by 7 bases, and 14 bases separated the two germline ends. This CDR3 reads CASSPLAGHEQYF. The CDR3 nucleotides are TGTGCCAGCAGCCCCCTGGCAGGCCATGAGCAGTACTTC.

The chain combines TRBV2 with TRBJ1-2; perhaps TRBD1 as D (5 bases). Germline assignment: CDR1 SNHLY and CDR2 FYNNEI. The CDR3 is 17 residues long. V was clipped by 1 base and J by 6 bases, with 21 bases between them. The chain's CDR3 is CASSEGGAGPKRNGYTF. CDR3 sequence (DNA): TGTGCCAGCAGTGAAGGCGGGGCAGGCCCCAAGCGTAATGGCTACACCTTC.

The V call is TRBV24-1, the J call TRBJ2-2; 12 bases line up with TRBD1. Germline CDR1 is KGHDR and CDR2 is SFDVKD. The V segment lost 7 bases and the J segment 5 bases; nucleotides outside the gene matches: 1. The CDR3 is 14 residues long. The CDR3, as DNA: TGTGCCACCAGGGGACAGGGGGCGACCGGGGAGCTGTTTTTT. It translates to CATRGQGATGELFF.